The source of this T cell receptor (beta chain) is a study of blood T cell repertoires in COVID-19. Study-level background: Specimens from acute and convalescent COVID-19 originated in the United States, Italy and Spain.

Cohort 3 recovery required two negative PCRs, clearance, or symptom resolution. TCRdb's table, derived via immunoSEQ multiplex PCR, lists solely in-frame clones and lacks some. This table holds 400,000 or so clones, roughly 91% found once. The material sequenced was PBMCs or T cells enriched from blood (not recorded which). This clonotype originated in a man between 18 and 29 years old who had recovered from COVID-19.

The CDR3 region is CASSEGLGPYEQYF. In DNA, the CDR3 is TGTGCCAGCAGTGAGGGCCTCGGCCCCTACGAGCAGTACTTC. V is TRBV6-1 and J is TRBJ2-7, with D unclear. CDR3 length: 14 residues. Looked up from germline, CDR1 is MNHNS and CDR2 is SASEGT. Trimming removed 3 bases from V and 2 bases from J, with 11 bases in between.